This entry describes one T cell receptor beta chain. What it binds is unknown. Assay used: immunoSEQ multiplex PCR; TCRdb lists only in-frame clones, some missing. The table lists about 26,000 clones, 83% of them singletons. People who had autoimmune disease history or systemic immunosuppression were excluded. This entry belongs to a study of OX40 agonist ivuxolimab in advanced cancers. Study observations and caveats: At 0.1 to 3.0 mg/kg and by week 6, CD4+ and CD8+ T cells in the blood had expanded clonally. CD4+ T cells averaged fewer expanded clones than CD8+ T cells.

Looked up from germline, CDR1 is KGHSH and CDR2 is LQKENI. The CDR3 has 12 amino acids. V was cut by 3 bases and J by 5 bases, with 7 bases left in between. V and J are TRBV18 and TRBJ1-1; D is undetermined. The sample consisted of CD4+ or CD8+ T cells sorted from blood, taken in a trial of the OX40 agonist ivuxolimab. The origin of this receptor is an adult with an advanced solid tumor such as melanoma, head and neck, liver or kidney cancer. The CDR3 DNA is TGTGCCAGCTCACCGGTTGGGACTGAAGCTTTCTTT. Protein product: CASSPVGTEAFF.